Sequencing of this T cell receptor beta chain was carried out in a study of early T cells in non-severe SARS-CoV-2 infection. Study as a whole: Sequencing of bulk RNA from unsorted whole blood was done, without chain pairing.

A note on this clonotype: Lacking the conserved final phenylalanine or tryptophan, this CDR3 likely reflects a read error.

Attachment of unique molecular identifiers was made to individual cDNA molecules. One entry per CDR3 protein, called by TCRdb with MiXCR from the 5' RACE reads. The table records about 64,000 distinct CDR3 sequences, roughly 12% of them present only once. Deletions cut 2 bases from V and 6 bases from J, with 14 bases between. CDR1 is SGHTA, CDR2 FQGNSA, per germline. The CDR3 is 15 amino acids. The sample was whole blood, taken at baseline. This chain connects TRBV7-2 to TRBJ1-5; a weak D match, TRBD1 (5 bases). The TCR originated in an adult who was a healthcare worker with PCR-confirmed SARS-CoV-2 infection or an uninfected control (not recorded which). The CDR3 protein is CASSLLQGVGQPQHL. CDR3 bases: TGTGCCAGCAGCTTATTGCAGGGAGTAGGTCAGCCCCAGCATTTG.